The sample holds a few counts of the clone carrying this T cell receptor beta chain. Its antigen is not identified. These data come from a study of cytomegalovirus exposure and HLA in healthy donors. Study as a whole: The same platform was used for the roughly 120 validation repertoires as for the approximately 730 first-cohort repertoires, as reported in a later analysis. Overall study findings and caveats: Reported results showed that the classifier diagnosed cytomegalovirus status with high specificity and sensitivity. Generally TCR sequences proved uncommon, though certain public TCRs appeared in numerous donors. The study designated over 150 TCR beta chains cytomegalovirus-associated.

Profiling relied on immunoSEQ multiplex PCR, and the TCRdb table lists in-frame clones only, not all of them. Of 150,000 to 180,000 clones in the sample, roughly 86% are singletons; the top ten hold around 2.1%. Germline CDR1 and CDR2: GTSNPN and SVGIG (reference sequence). The CDR3 is 15 residues long. J was trimmed by 3 bases and V by 5 bases; bases with no gene match: 11. This chain links TRBV30 with TRBJ1-1, with 8 positions matching TRBD1. The sequenced sample consisted of PBMCs. The receptor was derived from a human donor in good health. The CDR3 loop is CAWARTGGRDTEAFF. The CDR3 DNA is TGTGCCTGGGCCCGAACAGGGGGAAGAGACACTGAAGCTTTCTTT.